This T cell receptor (beta chain) was captured in a study of T cells in Graves' hyperthyroidism and ophthalmopathy. Stable Graves' hyperthyroidism meant no ophthalmopathy progression within 18 months. Reasons for excluding patients were uncontrolled infection, other autoimmune disease, pregnancy or lactation. The source material, RNA transcripts, was used to amplify TCR beta CDR3 regions. HTBI primers drove first-round RT-PCR of the TCR CDR3. MiXCR, applied by TCRdb to the multiplex PCR reads, yields one record per CDR3 protein. The data contain 400,000 to 550,000 distinct CDR3 sequences, approximately 14% of them singletons. Germline-derived CDR1 and CDR2 are MDHEN and SYDVKM. The germline V and J ends were trimmed by 4 bases and 1 base, with 7 bases remaining between them. The CDR3 sequence is 13 residues long.

The sequence came from a woman younger than 30 with Graves' hyperthyroidism. The chain couples TRBV28 to TRBJ2-5; D might be TRBD2 (6 bases). Sample: blood. CDR3 DNA: TGTGCCAGCAGTTCTAGCGTCCAAGAGACCCAGTACTTC. Translated: CASSSSVQETQYF.